One and the same sample provided the 25 T cell receptor beta chains below, sequenced in a study of blood T cell repertoires in COVID-19. Only in-frame clones appear in the TCRdb table, and some are missing; sequencing was by immunoSEQ multiplex PCR. The table lists just over 35,000 clones, 81% of them singletons. Sequenced input: peripheral blood. The receptors stem from a human donor in a cohort sampled during active or convalescent COVID-19. The donor label of this sample is uncertain.

The chain uses TRBV6-6 and TRBJ1-5; 9 bases fit TRBD1. The CDR3 is 14 residues long. Per the germline V gene, CDR1 is MNHNY and CDR2 is SVGAGI (reference sequence). The V segment lost 6 bases and the J segment 11 bases; nucleotides outside the gene matches: 11. The CDR3 spells CASRPTGGEGAQHF. The CDR3, as DNA: TGTGCCAGCAGACCTACAGGGGGCGAGGGAGCCCAGCATTTT.

This chain uses TRBV6-1 with TRBJ2-1; 16 nucleotides line up with TRBD2. The CDR3 contains 17 residues. Germline lookup yields CDR1 MNHNS and CDR2 SASEGT. J lost 7 bases, V lost 1 base, and 4 bases had no gene match. Written as DNA, the CDR3 is TGTGCCAGCAGTGAAGTGGGACTAGCGGGAGGGGTGAATGAGCAGTTCTTC. Its translation is CASSEVGLAGGVNEQFF.

This clone was observed a handful of times. The chain has TRBV21-1 and TRBJ2-7; the table gives TRBD1 as D, unverified against the DNA. TRBV21-1 is an annotated pseudogene. The CDR3 sequence is 13 residues long. The CDR3 loop is CASSKGREDEQYF. As DNA, the CDR3 is TGTGCCAGCAGCAAAGGCAGGGAAGACGAGCAGTACTTC.

V is TRBV20-1 and J is TRBJ2-5; 8 bases line up with TRBD2. From germline, CDR1 is DFQATT and CDR2 SNEGSKA (reference sequence). The CDR3 extends over 15 amino acids. Germline trimming cut 3 bases from V and 5 bases from J; bases unmatched to any gene: 11. CDR3 coding DNA: TGCAGTGCTAGTTCACCAGCGGGAGATGGGGAGACCCAGTACTTC. As protein: CSASSPAGDGETQYF.

The chain has TRBV24-1 and TRBJ2-2; TRBD1 matches at 7 bases. The length of the CDR3 is 17 residues. Germline V gives CDR1 KGHDR, CDR2 SFDVKD. The ends lost 1 base at V and 0 bases at J; junction bases unmatched: 4. CDR3 nucleotides: TGTGCCACCAGTGATTTATGGCAGGGGGCGAACACCGGGGAGCTGTTTTTT. This gives the protein CATSDLWQGANTGELFF.

The CDR3 loop reads CASSLVGQGARSPLHF. DNA for the CDR3: TGTGCCAGCAGCTTAGTTGGACAGGGGGCTCGTTCACCCCTCCACTTT. V usage is TRBV7-2 and J usage is TRBJ1-6; TRBD1 matches at 11 bases. V lost 1 base and J lost 9; bases outside the gene matches: 5. CDR3 length: 16 amino acids. From germline, CDR1 is SGHTA and CDR2 FQGNSA.

The chain employs TRBV7-6 and TRBJ2-2, with D perhaps matching TRBD1 (5 bases). The ends were cut back, 1 base at V and 1 base at J, with 7 bases in the middle. CDR1 SGHVS and CDR2 FNYEAQ come from the germline V gene. The CDR3 totals 15 residues. The CDR3: CASSLGGQNTGELFF. CDR3 sequence (DNA): TGTGCCAGCAGCTTAGGGGGCCAGAACACCGGGGAGCTGTTTTTT. Full variable domain (outside the CDR3, taken from reference TRBV7-6 and TRBJ2-2): GAGVSQSPRYKVTKRGQDVALRCDPISGHVSLYWYRQALGQGPEFLTYFNYEAQQDKSGLPNDRFSAERPEGSISTLTIQRTEQRDSAMYRCASSLGGQNTGELFFGEGSRLTVL.

This chain connects TRBV6-5 to TRBJ1-1; D is possibly TRBD1 (6 bases). V shed 6 bases and J shed 6 bases, with 11 bases lying between them. From germline, CDR1 is MNHEY and CDR2 SVGAGI. The CDR3 runs 12 residues. In DNA, the CDR3 is TGTGCCAGCAGCTTACAGGGCGCTGAAGCTTTCTTT. Protein product: CASSLQGAEAFF.

This sequence joins TRBV7-3 and TRBJ2-3; weak D call: TRBD2 (6 bases). Germline CDR1 reads SGHTA; CDR2 reads FQGTGA. This CDR3 is 16 amino acids long. Trimming shortened V by 5 bases and J by 0 bases, and 15 bases separated the two germline ends. This chain's CDR3 is CASSRGVQESTDTQYF. The CDR3 bases are TGTGCCAGCAGCCGCGGGGTACAGGAGAGCACAGATACGCAGTATTTT.

The chain links TRBV25-1 to TRBJ2-1, with D hard to call. Looked up from germline, CDR1 is MGHDK and CDR2 is SYGVNS. This CDR3 contains 13 residues. V was pared by 10 bases and J by 7 bases, with 17 bases between. This chain's CDR3 is CAIEDNWKNEQFF. DNA for the CDR3: TGTGCCATCGAAGACAATTGGAAGAATGAGCAGTTCTTC.

CDR3 nucleotides: TGTGCCAGCAGTCGGATAGCGGTCGACACCGGGGAGCTGTTTTTT. Translation gives CASSRIAVDTGELFF. The chain has TRBV6-2 or TRBV6-3 and TRBJ2-2; the D gene is possibly TRBD2 (6 bases). The CDR3 runs 15 residues. Germline V gene sequence: CDR1 MNHEY, CDR2 SVGEGT. V was clipped by 5 bases and J by 3 bases, with 13 bases between them.

The chain combines TRBV11-2 with TRBJ2-1; TRBD2 matches 15 bases. V dropped 2 bases and J dropped 4; count of bases not matched to a gene: 3. Germline CDR1 reads SGHAT; CDR2 reads FQNNGV. The CDR3 has 17 amino acids. The CDR3 region is CASSLKGTSGRYNEQFF. CDR3 bases: TGTGCCAGCAGCTTAAAAGGGACTAGCGGGAGGTACAATGAGCAGTTCTTC. Filled out from reference TRBV11-2 and TRBJ2-1, the complete variable domain reads EAGVAQSPRYKIIEKRQSVAFWCNPISGHATLYWYQQILGQGPKLLIQFQNNGVVDDSQLPKDRFSAERLKGVDSTLKIQPAKLEDSAVYLCASSLKGTSGRYNEQFFGPGTRLTVL.

J is TRBJ1-2 and V is TRBV25-1, with a weak D call TRBD1 (5 bases). The V end lost 5 bases, the J end lost 7 bases, and 14 bases lay between the germline ends. Germline CDR1 and CDR2: MGHDK and SYGVNS. The CDR3 has 13 amino acids. CDR3 coding DNA: TGTGCCAGCAGTTTAGGCAGGGAAAGTGGCTACACCTTC. Protein sequence: CASSLGRESGYTF.

Only a few counts were recorded for this clone. The chain employs TRBV5-1 and TRBJ1-1, with 7 bases fitting TRBD1. Germline trimming cut 4 bases from V and 5 bases from J; bases unmatched to any gene: 20. The CDR3 covers 18 residues. Germline CDR1 reads SGHRS; CDR2 reads YFSETQ. The CDR3 here is CASSPNLGGSRGRTEAFF. The DNA of the CDR3 is TGCGCCAGCAGCCCAAACCTAGGGGGCTCCCGTGGGCGGACTGAAGCTTTCTTT.

V is TRBV9 and J is TRBJ1-1; a weak D match, TRBD1 (5 bases). This CDR3 has 16 amino acids. Looked up from germline, CDR1 is SGDLS and CDR2 is YYNGEE. The V gene lost 0 bases and the J gene lost 3 bases, with 15 bases spanning the gap. CDR3 loop: CASSVDGGARDTEAFF. The CDR3 DNA follows: TGTGCCAGCAGCGTAGATGGTGGGGCTAGGGACACTGAAGCTTTCTTT.

This chain links TRBV29-1 with TRBJ2-7; 9 bases match TRBD1. J was trimmed by 5 bases and V by 5 bases; bases with no gene match: 10. The CDR3 runs 14 residues. CDR1 SQVTM and CDR2 ANQGSEA come from the germline V gene. The chain's CDR3 is CSVTTGTGTDEQYF. The CDR3 coding sequence is TGCAGCGTTACTACTGGGACAGGGACCGACGAGCAGTACTTC.

The rearrangement links TRBV14 to TRBJ2-7, with TRBD2 matching over 12 bases. This CDR3 spans 13 amino acids. The V gene end was trimmed by 4 bases and the J gene end by 8 bases; junction bases not matched to a gene: 3. CDR1 and CDR2 from the germline V gene are SGHDN and FVKESK. This CDR3 reads CASSRLAGVKQYF. The CDR3 DNA reads TGTGCCAGCAGCCGACTAGCGGGAGTCAAGCAGTACTTC.

V is TRBV30 and J is TRBJ2-1; 9 nucleotides align to TRBD1. V shed 2 bases, J shed 6 bases, and the junction held 5 bases outside the gene matches. Germline V gene data show CDR1 as GTSNPN and CDR2 as SVGIG (reference sequence). The CDR3 is 14 residues long. The CDR3 DNA reads TGTGCCTGGAGTTTAGGGACAGGGTTCAATGAGCAGTTCTTC. Its protein product is CAWSLGTGFNEQFF.

J is TRBJ2-3 and V is TRBV4-3; 11 bases are shared with TRBD2. Germline CDR1 and CDR2: LGHNA and YSLEER. The CDR3 runs to 16 residues. Trimming took 4 bases from V and 5 from J; bases not matched to a gene: 8. DNA for the CDR3: TGCGCCAGCAGCCGCGTCGCACTAGCGGGGGAAGATACGCAGTATTTT. It translates to CASSRVALAGEDTQYF.

The V gene is TRBV19, the J gene TRBJ1-1; TRBD1 matches at 7 bases. The V gene's germline CDR1 is LNHDA and CDR2 SQIVND (reference sequence). The J segment lost 3 bases and the V segment lost 5 bases, leaving 9 bases of the junction unmatched. The CDR3 is 15 amino acids. The CDR3 region has the DNA TGTGCCAGTAGTGCGGACAGGCGGATGCACACTGAAGCTTTCTTT. Its translation is CASSADRRMHTEAFF. Looking up the rest from reference TRBV19 and TRBJ1-1 gives the full variable domain: DGGITQSPKYLFRKEGQNVTLSCEQNLNHDAMYWYRQDPGQGLRLIYYSQIVNDFQKGDIAEGYSVSREKKESFPLTVTSAQKNPTAFYLCASSADRRMHTEAFFGQGTRLTVV.

V is TRBV28 and J is TRBJ2-1; 9 bases agree with TRBD2. The CDR3 loop spans 14 amino acids. Germline V lookup: CDR1 MDHEN, CDR2 SYDVKM. Trimming cost V 8 bases and J 0 bases; bases outside gene matches: 2. This CDR3 reads CASCGGGSYNEQFF. CDR3 DNA: TGTGCCAGCTGCGGGGGGGGCTCCTACAATGAGCAGTTCTTC.

The V gene is TRBV11-3, the J gene TRBJ2-7; 7 nucleotides line up with TRBD1. Germline-derived CDR1 and CDR2 are SGHNT and YENEEA. The ends lost 8 bases at V and 6 bases at J; junction bases unmatched: 10. This CDR3 contains 13 residues. CDR3 sequence: CASQLGQYSEQYF. CDR3 bases: TGTGCCAGCCAGCTGGGACAGTACAGCGAGCAGTACTTC.

This rearrangement joins TRBV10-2 to TRBJ2-1; 13 bases line up with TRBD2. The CDR3 covers 17 residues. The V gene's germline CDR1 is WSHSY and CDR2 SAAADI. With 2 bases clipped from V and 4 bases from J, the junction kept 5 bases outside the gene matches. The CDR3 loop reads CASSEGGLAGLYNEQFF. Written as DNA, the CDR3 is TGCGCCAGCAGTGAGGGGGGACTAGCGGGGCTATACAATGAGCAGTTCTTC.

The chain employs TRBV28 and TRBJ1-5; D perhaps matches TRBD1 (5 bases). Trimming stripped 3 bases from V and 4 bases from J, with 10 bases between. The germline gives CDR1 MDHEN, CDR2 SYDVKM. This CDR3 has 14 residues. The CDR3 region has the DNA TGTGCCAGCAGTTTCCGGGGGTGGAATCAGCCCCAGCATTTT. This encodes CASSFRGWNQPQHF.

CDR3 sequence reads: CASSLVGAGGYTF. The CDR3 DNA reads as TGTGCCAGCAGCTTAGTGGGTGCAGGCGGCTACACCTTC. The chain employs TRBV7-9 and TRBJ1-2; no definite D call. The CDR3 contains 13 residues. Germline lookup yields CDR1 SEHNR and CDR2 FQNEAQ (reference sequence). Between the trimmed V and J ends, which lost 1 base and 8 bases, there was a span of 11 bases.